The sample holds a few counts of the clone carrying this TCR beta chain. The CDR3 extends over 12 amino acids. Trimming cost V 10 bases and J 6 bases; bases outside gene matches: 4. CDR1 SNHLY and CDR2 FYNNEI come from the germline V gene. The data derive from a study of blood T cell repertoires in COVID-19. Study-level information: The United States, Italy and Spain provided the acute and convalescent COVID-19 samples. Sources were T cells, B-cell-depleted T cells, or PBMCs; the material itself was cDNA or gDNA.

Per the original data handling: From reference gene primer amplification, estimates of nucleated cell counts were derived. Libraries were prepared by immunoSEQ multiplex PCR; TCRdb keeps only in-frame clonotypes and omits some of them. The DNA was the basis for D and trimming; V, J and clone size are from that table. The table lists some 200,000 clones, about 85% of them singletons. Sequencing used peripheral blood. This receptor was obtained from a man between 60 and 70 years old with active or convalescent COVID-19. V gene TRBV2 combines with J gene TRBJ1-5, with TRBD1 matching 9 bases. The CDR3 DNA is TGTGCCATACAGGGGGCCGGTCAGCCCCAGCATTTT. This sequence encodes CAIQGAGQPQHF.